Shown below are 7 T cell receptor beta chains from a single sample sequenced in a study of OX40 agonist ivuxolimab in advanced cancers. Profiled with immunoSEQ multiplex PCR; TCRdb holds only in-frame clones, not every one. The repertoire holds 50,000 to 70,000 clones, with about 91% as singletons. Here the sequenced sample was CD4+ or CD8+ T cells sorted from blood, taken in a trial of the OX40 agonist ivuxolimab. Receptors originate from an adult with an advanced solid tumor such as melanoma, head and neck, liver or kidney cancer.

In this sample, this clone turned up a few times. The V and J genes are TRBV7-9 and TRBJ1-1; no clear D gene. CDR1 and CDR2 (germline): SEHNR, FQNEAQ (reference sequence). CDR3 length: 15 residues. Trimming left V 3 bases short and J 1 base short, with 12 bases between. CDR3 DNA: TGTGCCAGCAGCTTGGGGATGAGTGGGAACACTGAAGCTTTCTTT. It is translated as CASSLGMSGNTEAFF. The full variable domain, with the rest looked up from reference TRBV7-9 and TRBJ1-1, is DTGVSQNPRHKITKRGQNVTFRCDPISEHNRLYWYRQTLGQGPEFLTYFQNEAQLEKSRLLSDRFSAERPKGSFSTLEIQRTEQGDSAMYLCASSLGMSGNTEAFFGQGTRLTVV.

The V call is TRBV2, the J call TRBJ2-7; 9 positions agree with TRBD1. CDR3 length equals 14 residues. V shed 6 bases and J 6 bases; nucleotides not matched to a gene: 9. Germline V CDR1 and CDR2: SNHLY, FYNNEI. The CDR3 bases are TGTGCCAGCAGAGAACAGGGGGCGTGGGGCGAGCAGTACTTC. Protein product: CASREQGAWGEQYF.

This clone was found once. The rearrangement uses TRBV19 and TRBJ2-5, with 9 nucleotides matching TRBD1. Germline V CDR1 and CDR2: LNHDA, SQIVND (reference sequence). The CDR3 contains 16 residues. The V gene end was trimmed by 0 bases and the J gene end by 6 bases; junction bases not matched to a gene: 8. The CDR3 nucleotides are TGTGCCAGTAGTATAGATTTCACAGGGGGCGGAAAGACCCAGTACTTC. Protein: CASSIDFTGGGKTQYF.

V gene TRBV7-2 combines with J gene TRBJ2-2; possibly TRBD1 or TRBD2 for D (5 bases each). V lost 8 bases, J lost 2 bases, and 15 bases lay in between. The CDR3 length is 15 residues. CDR1 is SGHTA and CDR2 is FQGNSA in the germline V gene. In nucleotides, the CDR3 is TGTGCCAGCTCAGGGCGGGTCCGAAACACCGGGGAGCTGTTTTTT. The encoded protein is CASSGRVRNTGELFF.

This clone was detected only once. Within the sample, other DNA sequences also encode this same CDR3. The V call is TRBV6-5, the J call TRBJ1-1; no reliable D call. Trimming stripped 5 bases from V and 1 base from J, with 8 bases between. CDR1 is MNHEY and CDR2 is SVGAGI in the germline V gene. The CDR3 runs 13 residues. The CDR3 bases are TGTGCCAGCAGTCTAGGCCAGAACACTGAAGCTTTCTTT. It encodes CASSLGQNTEAFF.

The rearrangement links TRBV19 to TRBJ2-1; the match to TRBD2 covers 12 bases. Looked up from germline, CDR1 is LNHDA and CDR2 is SQIVND (reference sequence). Trimming took 5 bases from V and 3 from J; bases not matched to a gene: 5. The CDR3 spans 16 residues. The chain's CDR3 is CASSSRTSGNYNEQFF. The CDR3 region has the DNA TGTGCCAGTAGTTCTCGGACTAGCGGGAACTACAATGAGCAGTTCTTC.

This chain uses TRBV21-1 with TRBJ1-2. TRBV21-1 is a pseudogene. The CDR3 runs to 13 residues. CDR3 DNA sequence: TGTGCCAGCAGCAATGTGGGACTCGTTGGCTACACCTTC. Residues: CASSNVGLVGYTF.